This TCR beta chain appears in the sequencing data of a study of T and B cells in COVID-19 patients. About the research overall: At median age roughly 30 years, recovered patients were younger than active-infection patients at more than 65.

BIOMED2 TRB-A/B primer pools were used in multiplex TRB PCR. TCRdb reanalysed the multiplex PCR reads using MiXCR and keeps one entry per CDR3 protein. The repertoire holds around 25,000 distinct CDR3 sequences, with approximately 30% as singletons. J lost 4 bases, V lost 5 bases, and 7 bases had no gene match. The CDR3 covers 16 residues. Looked up from germline, CDR1 is MNHNY and CDR2 is SVGAGI (reference sequence). Whole-study results and caveats: Patients with COVID-19 reportedly showed strongly skewed T cell receptor beta variable and joining gene usage. Of about 2,400 TCR clusters found only in the recovered cohort, 31 had low generation probability.

Turning to this clonotype: As yet, its antigen is unknown.

TRB was amplified from around 250-460 ng of blood genomic DNA. The sample taken for sequencing was blood. The chain has TRBV6-6 and TRBJ2-3; 12 bases are a match to TRBD2. The receptor was isolated from a human donor who had recovered from COVID-19. CDR3 protein: CASSARLAGEADTQYF. The CDR3 DNA sequence: TGTGCCAGCAGTGCCAGACTAGCGGGAGAAGCAGATACGCAGTATTTT.